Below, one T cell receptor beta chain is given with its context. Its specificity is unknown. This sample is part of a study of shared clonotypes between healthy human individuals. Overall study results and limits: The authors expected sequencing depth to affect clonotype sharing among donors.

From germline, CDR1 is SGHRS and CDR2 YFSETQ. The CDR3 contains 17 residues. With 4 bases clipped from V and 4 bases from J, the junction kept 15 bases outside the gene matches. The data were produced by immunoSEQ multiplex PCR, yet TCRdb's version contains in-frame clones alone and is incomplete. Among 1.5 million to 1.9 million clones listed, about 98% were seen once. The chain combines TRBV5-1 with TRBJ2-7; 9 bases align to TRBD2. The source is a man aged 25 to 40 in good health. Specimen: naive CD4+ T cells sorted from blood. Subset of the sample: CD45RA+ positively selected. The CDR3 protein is CASSLRTSAIQKYEQYF. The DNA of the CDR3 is TGCGCCAGCAGCCTACGGACTAGCGCCATACAAAAGTACGAGCAGTACTTC.